This entry describes one T cell receptor (beta chain). Its antigen is not identified. Germline CDR1 is MNHNY and CDR2 is SVGAGI (reference sequence). The CDR3 has 14 amino acids. With 0 bases clipped from V and 6 bases from J, the junction kept 4 bases outside the gene matches. Sequencing used immunoSEQ multiplex PCR; TCRdb keeps in-frame clones, though not all of them. The sample lists 2 million to 3 million clones; 90% to 95% were seen once. The data derive from a study of shared clonotypes between healthy human individuals. Study-wide results and caveats: Shared clonotypes: approximately 5% naive CD4, 3.5% to 4% naive CD8, about 2.2% memory CD4, approximately 0.37% memory CD8. Clonotypes not shared had lower generation probabilities than those common to all four donors.

Sequenced input: naive CD4+ T cells sorted from blood. Stated subset: CD45RA+ positively selected. The origin of this receptor is a man between 18 and 29 years old in good health. The rearrangement uses TRBV6-6 and TRBJ2-7; 8 bases fit TRBD1. In DNA form, the CDR3 reads TGTGCCAGCAGTTACTCTAACAGGGGGTCCGAGCAGTACTTC. It is translated as CASSYSNRGSEQYF.